The following is a TCR beta chain sequence with its context. Its antigen is still unknown. No per-base quality is available; no much larger clone lies one base away. Using the deep immunoSEQ assay, TCR CDR3 regions were amplified from genomic DNA by multiplex PCR. Extracted genomic DNA from each cell subset was spread evenly across all wells of several immunoSEQ 96-well plates, with each plate serving as a replicate. For sorted subsets, roughly 200 ng of genomic DNA, equivalent to some 30,000 T cell genomes, went into each replicate PCR. Purified libraries were quantified with a Qubit 3.0 fluorometer, sized on a Bioanalyzer 2100, and re-quantified with the KAPA Library Quantification kit. Every immunoSEQ 96-well plate was sequenced on a separate single-read 150-cycle Illumina NextSeq 550 flow cell. The paper's processing steps were these. Because the immunoSEQ output held only junctional sequences and lacked quality scores, the filtering could not match the filtering applied to full-length reads. Sequences were annotated with PyIR, a Python wrapper for IgBLAST v1.9, and V/J genes and CDR3 were assigned using IMGT germline references. Reads with weak V/J assignments (E-value above 1e-6), missing CDR3, stop codons, out-of-frame junctions, or ambiguous translated residues were removed. V3J clonotypes were defined as sequences sharing an identical inferred V gene, J gene, and CDR3 amino acid sequence. Percentage overlap between repertoires was calculated by dividing the number of shared unique clonotypes by the size of the smaller repertoire. Three approaches were used to assess repertoire richness: RTK rarefaction, the Chao1 estimator, and Recon v2.1 estimates of unobserved clonotypes. For all TCRbeta clonotypes obtained by the gDNA method from a few donors, generation probabilities were computed with OLGA. In its TCRdb copy, this immuneACCESS table keeps in-frame sequences only and misses some clones. Where compared with another copy, unresolved V genes explain less than half of these, and the others have no known cause. V, J and clone size are those of that table, while D and trimming were read from the DNA. This sample holds 1 million to 1.3 million clones; more than 75% were observed only once. The top ten hold under 0.8% of the sample.

This entry is derived from a study of shared clonotypes between healthy human individuals (TCRdb year 2020). Some background on the complete study: The cohort comprised a couple of women and three men aged 18 to 49 years. Leukapheresis yielded between about 0.94 and 8.9 billion PBMCs per donor. Libraries were prepared and TCR repertoires were sequenced by different laboratories using diverse techniques, in order to increase sequencing depth and limit assay-specific biases. For each donor, three plates each were used for CD4 naive and CD4 memory, two plates were used for CD8 naive, and one plate was used for CD8 memory. To estimate repertoire size and how much clonotype sharing occurs between individuals, the study deeply sequenced the blood TCR repertoires of roughly 5 healthy adults. The research as a whole found: Pairwise subsampling indicated that sequencing depth was expected to affect the degree of clonotype sharing among donors. Incomplete sequencing was indicated by rarefaction of sorted-subset datasets, despite the large sequencing depth. The genetic and exposure-history diversity represented was limited by the small number of donors. About 4.5% of naive CD4, roughly 3.6% of naive CD8, about 2.5% of memory CD4, and 0.4% of memory CD8 clonotypes were shared across several donors. Compared with non-shared clonotypes, the clonotypes found in all four sorted-subset donors had higher generation probabilities. Only blood was sampled, and tissue TCR repertoires likely differ from those in blood. Larger estimated clonotype richness was generally found for naive subsets than for memory subsets.

CDR1 SGHTA and CDR2 FQGNSA were looked up in the germline V gene. The junction carries 12 bases between V and J, which are trimmed by 0 bases and 4 bases respectively. The CDR3 holds 15 amino acids from the cysteine to the phenylalanine. Only the CDR3 portion is preserved as DNA: 45 bases, with reading frame beginning at the first base. Donors were healthy HIV-negative adults with no recently reported acute infections or vaccinations. All donors were Caucasian adults living in Nashville, Tennessee, USA. CD4+ T cells were enriched by magnetic negative selection, after which naive cells were positively selected on CD45RA and the negative fraction was taken as the memory subset. Blood was collected by leukapheresis, and PBMCs were isolated by Ficoll-Histopaque density gradient centrifugation and then cryopreserved in liquid nitrogen vapor phase. Purity and quantity of every magnetically sorted T cell population were checked by analytical flow cytometry. Genomic DNA was isolated from every sorted fraction and measured by UV absorbance on a Nanodrop 2000c.

Sequenced input: memory CD4+ T cells from PBMCs. What the cell subset or site label conveys for this sample: CD45RA-negative fraction. The receptor chain draws on TRBV7-2 and TRBJ2-5, with TRBD2 tentatively as D gene (6 bases match). This receptor was taken from a man between 18 and 29 years old in good health. Some clones in this sample may be carry-over from other donors' samples. The CDR3 has the sequence CASSLASGSPETQYF. The DNA reads TGTGCCAGCAGCTTAGCCTCCGGGAGCCCAGAGACCCAGTACTTC. Reference TRBV7-2 and TRBJ2-5 genes cover what lies past the CDR3, so the full variable domain is GAGVSQSPSNKVTEKGKDVELRCDPISGHTALYWYRQSLGQGLEFLIYFQGNSAPDKSGLPSDRFSAERTGGSVSTLTIQRTQQEDSAVYLCASSLASGSPETQYFGPGTRLLVL.